Below are 31 T cell receptor beta chains sequenced from a single sample in a study of T cell repertoires in cytomegalovirus infection. Each CDR3 protein gets one entry after TCRdb re-called the reads with MiXCR. The table lists hundreds of thousands of distinct CDR3 sequences, roughly 15% of them singletons. The sequenced sample consisted of PBMCs. The receptors here all came from a human donor in good health (CMV status not recorded). Some clones in this sample may be carry-over from other donors' samples.

The chain carries TRBV2 and TRBJ2-2; tentative D call: TRBD1 (7 bases). Between the trimmed V and J ends, which lost 1 base and 5 bases, there was a span of 14 bases. This CDR3 has 16 amino acids. Germline CDR1 is SNHLY and CDR2 is FYNNEI. CDR3 residues: CASSEVRGARTGELFF. Here the CDR3 DNA reads TGTGCCAGCAGTGAAGTCAGGGGGGCCCGAACCGGGGAGCTGTTTTTT.

The rearrangement links TRBV28 to TRBJ2-7; D unresolved. There are 14 residues in the CDR3. Germline V gene sequence: CDR1 MDHEN, CDR2 SYDVKM. Trimming left V 4 bases short and J 2 bases short, with 12 bases between. The CDR3, as DNA: TGTGCCAGCAGTTCCCCTGTGGTCACCTACGAGCAGTACTTC. Amino acid sequence: CASSSPVVTYEQYF.

The chain links TRBV2 to TRBJ2-5, with D maybe TRBD1 (5 bases). The ends were cut back, 4 bases at V and 0 bases at J, with 9 bases in the middle. This CDR3 contains 14 residues. From germline, CDR1 is SNHLY and CDR2 FYNNEI. DNA for the CDR3: TGTGCCAGCAGTGGATGGACACACCAAGAGACCCAGTACTTC. This encodes CASSGWTHQETQYF.

This clonotype has more than one count but fewer than ten. V gene TRBV20-1 combines with J gene TRBJ2-1; no clear D gene. CDR1 and CDR2 from the germline V gene are DFQATT and SNEGSKA (reference sequence). Trimming stripped 2 bases from V and 7 bases from J, with 18 bases between. The CDR3 covers 15 residues. The DNA for the CDR3 is TGCAGTGCTAGACCAACCTCCCTCGGGCTAAATGAGCAGTTCTTC. This sequence encodes CSARPTSLGLNEQFF.

This clonotype has a count of ten or more. This chain links TRBV20-1 with TRBJ1-1; TRBD1 agrees at 7 bases. The ends lost 5 bases at V and 6 bases at J; junction bases unmatched: 6. This CDR3 is 12 amino acids long. CDR1 and CDR2 from the germline V gene are DFQATT and SNEGSKA (reference sequence). The CDR3 sequence is CSAAGQSSEAFF. The CDR3 coding sequence is TGCAGTGCTGCGGGACAGTCGTCTGAAGCTTTCTTT.

This clonotype was detected ten times or more. The V gene is TRBV28, the J gene TRBJ1-5; D remains ambiguous. Germline V gives CDR1 MDHEN, CDR2 SYDVKM. The CDR3 contains 11 residues. V lost 2 bases and J 6 bases, leaving 2 bases between the germline ends. The CDR3 DNA reads as TGTGCCAGCAGTTTAAGTCAGCCCCAGCATTTT. This codes for CASSLSQPQHF.

This clonotype was recorded once. This chain joins TRBV20-1 and TRBJ1-1; 7 nucleotides agree with TRBD1. The CDR3 spans 15 residues. The ends lost 1 base at V and 5 bases at J; junction bases unmatched: 10. The germline CDR1 and CDR2 sequences are DFQATT and SNEGSKA (reference sequence). CDR3 amino acids: CSARVLEGAGTEAFF. The CDR3, as DNA: TGCAGTGCTAGAGTTCTGGAGGGGGCGGGAACTGAAGCTTTCTTT.

The rearrangement joins TRBV18 to TRBJ1-4; possibly TRBD1 for D (5 bases). The ends were cut back, 3 bases at V and 4 bases at J, with 9 bases in the middle. The V gene's germline CDR1 is KGHSH and CDR2 LQKENI. This CDR3 contains 14 residues. The CDR3 protein is CASSPTDINEKLFF. CDR3 bases: TGTGCCAGCTCACCGACAGATATTAATGAAAAACTGTTTTTT.

This clonotype was detected only a few times. V gene TRBV6-2 or TRBV6-3 combines with J gene TRBJ2-2, with 9 positions matching TRBD1. Looked up from germline, CDR1 is MNHEY and CDR2 is SVGEGT. V trimming: 1 base; J trimming: 3 bases; junction bases outside the gene matches: 6. This CDR3 has 17 residues. The DNA for the CDR3 is TGTGCCAGCAGTTACTTCGGCGACAGGGGGTACACCGGGGAGCTGTTTTTT. Its protein product is CASSYFGDRGYTGELFF.

This clonotype has only a few counts. V is TRBV4-1 and J is TRBJ2-3; TRBD2 might be the D (7 bases). V lost 4 bases to trimming and J lost 4 bases, with 12 bases between them. CDR3 size: 14 residues. Looked up from germline, CDR1 is MGHRA and CDR2 is YSYEKL. This CDR3 is CASSPGGLPDTQYF. The CDR3 nucleotides are TGCGCCAGCAGCCCCGGGGGGCTCCCAGATACGCAGTATTTT.

This clonotype came up many times. V and J are TRBV6-2 or TRBV6-3 and TRBJ2-7, with D possibly being TRBD2 (5 bases). CDR3 size: 14 residues. The V end was cut by 2 bases, the J end by 2 bases, with 10 bases between. Germline V gene data show CDR1 as MNHEY and CDR2 as SVGEGT. CDR3 sequence: CASSYEGSAYEQYF. The CDR3 DNA is TGTGCCAGCAGTTACGAGGGCTCGGCCTACGAGCAGTACTTC.

This clonotype was recorded at least ten times. This chain uses TRBV7-2 with TRBJ2-3; TRBD1 aligns across 8 bases. This CDR3 has 16 amino acids. Germline V CDR1 and CDR2: SGHTA, FQGNSA. Unmatched junction bases numbered 15, after V lost 7 bases and J lost 6 bases. The CDR3 DNA is TGTGCCAGCAAACGGGCGGCAGGGGGCTCATGGGATACGCAGTATTTT. Translation: CASKRAAGGSWDTQYF.

This clonotype was recorded at least ten times. The CDR3 nucleotides are TGTGCCAGCAGCCTGGGTCACCAAGTTAGCAATCAGCCCCAGCATTTT. Translating gives CASSLGHQVSNQPQHF. The chain uses TRBV7-2 and TRBJ1-5; D gene ambiguous. Germline assignment: CDR1 SGHTA and CDR2 FQGNSA. There are 16 residues in the CDR3. V lost 5 bases, J lost 0 bases, and 14 bases lay in between. Using reference TRBV7-2 and TRBJ1-5 for the parts outside the CDR3, the full variable domain is GAGVSQSPSNKVTEKGKDVELRCDPISGHTALYWYRQSLGQGLEFLIYFQGNSAPDKSGLPSDRFSAERTGGSVSTLTIQRTQQEDSAVYLCASSLGHQVSNQPQHFGDGTRLSIL.

The table lists this clonotype with many counts. The chain links TRBV12-3 or TRBV12-4 to TRBJ2-7; the D gene is possibly TRBD2 (7 bases). CDR3 length: 15 residues. Trimming took 4 bases from V and 0 from J, leaving 13 bases between them. The CDR3 DNA reads as TGTGCCAGCAGTTCCATCGGGGGGCTCTCCTACGAGCAGTACTTC. This encodes CASSSIGGLSYEQYF.

The chain uses TRBV14 and TRBJ1-2; 9 nucleotides match TRBD1. This CDR3 has 15 residues. The germline gives CDR1 SGHDN, CDR2 FVKESK. V was pared by 4 bases and J by 4 bases, with 7 bases of the junction left unmatched. CDR3 amino acids: CASSPYRGQRYGYTF. The CDR3 nucleotides are TGTGCCAGCAGCCCGTACAGGGGGCAGCGCTATGGCTACACCTTC.

This clonotype appeared many times. This chain uses TRBV6-5 with TRBJ1-3; weak D call: TRBD1 (6 bases). The CDR3 runs 17 residues. Germline CDR1 is MNHEY and CDR2 is SVGAGI. Trimming pared 2 bases from V and 0 bases from J, leaving 14 bases between. CDR3 region: CASSYTTGVSSGNTIYF. CDR3 nucleotide sequence: TGTGCCAGCAGTTACACGACAGGCGTCAGCTCTGGAAACACCATATATTTT.

This clonotype was observed many times. The chain recombines TRBV28 with TRBJ1-1, with TRBD1 as a possible D gene (5 bases). Germline CDR1 reads MDHEN; CDR2 reads SYDVKM. This CDR3 comprises 17 residues. Trimming pared 7 bases from V and 1 base from J, leaving 22 bases between. The CDR3 sequence: CASKGSEAGRANTEAFF. CDR3 coding DNA: TGTGCCAGCAAAGGATCCGAAGCAGGGAGGGCGAACACTGAAGCTTTCTTT. The whole variable domain, filled in from reference TRBV28 and TRBJ1-1, reads DVKVTQSSRYLVKRTGEKVFLECVQDMDHENMFWYRQDPGLGLRLIYFSYDVKMKEKGDIPEGYSVSREKKERFSLILESASTNQTSMYLCASKGSEAGRANTEAFFGQGTRLTVV.

This clonotype has a count of ten or more. The chain combines TRBV7-2 with TRBJ2-1; D remains ambiguous. CDR3 length: 13 residues. Germline loops: CDR1 SGHTA, CDR2 FQGNSA. V shed 6 bases and J shed 4 bases, with 10 bases lying between them. The CDR3 reads CASSNGRYNEQFF. CDR3 bases: TGTGCCAGCAGTAACGGACGGTACAATGAGCAGTTCTTC.

This clonotype was seen ten or more times. The gene calls are TRBV12-3 or TRBV12-4 and TRBJ1-5; no firm D call. V lost 1 base to trimming and J lost 4 bases, with 8 bases between them. The CDR3 covers 14 residues. The CDR3 here is CASSLGLINQPQHF. CDR3 nucleotides: TGTGCCAGCAGTTTAGGGCTGATTAATCAGCCCCAGCATTTT.

This clonotype was observed a few times. DNA for the CDR3: TGCAGTGCTAGACGCGGGGACGCCACAGATACGCAGTATTTT. It encodes CSARRGDATDTQYF. The chain employs TRBV20-1 and TRBJ2-3; D is perhaps TRBD2 (6 bases). Germline lookup yields CDR1 DFQATT and CDR2 SNEGSKA (reference sequence). CDR3 length equals 14 residues. Trimming cost V 2 bases and J 2 bases, with 11 bases left between them.

This clonotype showed up just a few times. The chain couples TRBV7-9 to TRBJ1-2; D gene uncertain. This CDR3 is built from 16 residues. V was shortened by 7 bases and J by 4 bases, with 22 bases between the two germline ends. Germline assignment: CDR1 SEHNR and CDR2 FQNEAQ (reference sequence). The CDR3: CASTSTEGRTIYGYTF. CDR3 nucleotide sequence: TGTGCCAGCACGAGCACAGAAGGGAGGACGATCTATGGCTACACCTTC.

Notes on this clonotype: Just one base apart from a much larger clone, this may be a read error. The chain combines TRBV7-8 with TRBJ2-2, with D possibly being TRBD1 or TRBD2 (5 bases each). CDR3 length: 15 amino acids. Germline V lookup: CDR1 SGHVS, CDR2 FQNEAQ. CDR3 residues: CASSSGPFGTRELFF. CDR3 sequence (DNA): TGTGCCAGCAGCTCGGGACCCTTTGGCACCAGGGAGCTGTTTTTT. Drawing the rest from reference TRBV7-8 and TRBJ2-2, the complete variable domain is GAGVSQSPRYKVAKRGQDVALRCDPISGHVSLFWYQQALGQGPEFLTYFQNEAQLDKSGLPSDRFFAERPEGSVSTLKIQRTQQEDSAVYLCASSSGPFGTRELFFGEGSRLTVL.

This clonotype was seen a few times. This chain uses TRBV6-5 with TRBJ1-1; D is uncertain. The CDR3 length is 16 residues. Looked up from germline, CDR1 is MNHEY and CDR2 is SVGAGI. Trimming stripped 0 bases from V and 1 base from J, with 12 bases between. The CDR3: CASSYSPAPKNTEAFF. DNA of the CDR3: TGTGCCAGCAGTTACTCACCTGCACCCAAGAACACTGAAGCTTTCTTT.

This clonotype was seen only a few times. The chain links TRBV5-1 to TRBJ2-7; D is uncertain. The germline V gene encodes CDR1 SGHRS and CDR2 YFSETQ. The CDR3 is 14 amino acids. The V end lost 2 bases, the J end lost 2 bases, and 11 bases lay between the germline ends. The CDR3: CASSFYLAAYEQYF. Here the CDR3 DNA reads TGCGCCAGCAGCTTTTATTTGGCGGCCTACGAGCAGTACTTC.

J is TRBJ2-1 and V is TRBV5-1; 9 bases fit TRBD2. Per germline, CDR1 SGHRS and CDR2 YFSETQ. V shed 1 base and J 3 bases; nucleotides not matched to a gene: 14. The length of the CDR3 is 19 residues. The CDR3 region is CASSLIYWASGTNYNEQFF. The CDR3 DNA reads as TGCGCCAGCAGCTTGATTTATTGGGCTAGCGGGACGAACTACAATGAGCAGTTCTTC. Full variable domain (rest looked up from reference TRBV5-1 and TRBJ2-1): KAGVTQTPRYLIKTRGQQVTLSCSPISGHRSVSWYQQTPGQGLQFLFEYFSETQRNKGNFPGRFSGRQFSNSRSEMNVSTLELGDSALYLCASSLIYWASGTNYNEQFFGPGTRLTVL.

This clonotype was seen a handful of times. The gene calls are TRBV7-9 and TRBJ2-1; TRBD2 aligns across 8 bases. Losses at the gene ends were 4 bases for V and 0 bases for J; bases not matched to a gene: 8. Germline lookup yields CDR1 SEHNR and CDR2 FQNEAQ (reference sequence). This CDR3 comprises 17 residues. In DNA form, the CDR3 reads TGTGCCAGCAGCTGGGGCCAGCGGGGGACCTCCTACAATGAGCAGTTCTTC. Translated: CASSWGQRGTSYNEQFF.

This clonotype came up a few times. V and J are TRBV19 and TRBJ1-2; D remains ambiguous. Germline lookup yields CDR1 LNHDA and CDR2 SQIVND (reference sequence). The CDR3 is made up of 11 amino acids. Trimming left V 7 bases short and J 2 bases short, with 5 bases between. CDR3 residues: CASTGNYGYTF. The CDR3, as DNA: TGTGCCAGTACCGGGAACTATGGCTACACCTTC.

This clonotype has a count of ten or more. This sequence joins TRBV7-2 and TRBJ2-5; no definite D call. CDR1 and CDR2 from the germline V gene are SGHTA and FQGNSA. V gave up 3 bases and J gave up 2 bases, with 10 bases separating them. This CDR3 is 14 amino acids long. This CDR3 reads CASSFSYTQETQYF. In DNA, the CDR3 is TGTGCCAGCAGCTTCAGTTACACACAAGAGACCCAGTACTTC.

V gene TRBV5-4 combines with J gene TRBJ2-1, with 7 nucleotides matching TRBD2. This CDR3 comprises 15 residues. Germline V gives CDR1 SGHNT, CDR2 YYREEE (reference sequence). V dropped 3 bases and J dropped 3; count of bases not matched to a gene: 6. The CDR3: CASSSTSAFYNEQFF. The CDR3 bases are TGTGCCAGCAGCTCAACTAGCGCCTTCTACAATGAGCAGTTCTTC.

This clonotype was seen many times. The rearrangement joins TRBV6-6 to TRBJ1-1; TRBD1 agrees at 7 bases. The V and J ends lost 6 bases and 8 bases, in that order; junction bases with no gene match: 6. The germline CDR1 and CDR2 sequences are MNHNY and SVGAGI (reference sequence). The CDR3 totals 12 residues. This CDR3 reads CASRRQGGEAFF. Here the CDR3 DNA reads TGTGCCAGCAGGAGACAGGGCGGCGAAGCTTTCTTT.

The CDR3 DNA is TGTGCCAGCAGCCAAGATTGGACCGGGGAGCTGTTTTTT. This codes for CASSQDWTGELFF. The chain has TRBV3-1 and TRBJ2-2, with D unresolved. CDR1 is LGHDT, CDR2 YNNKEL, per germline (reference sequence). The CDR3 has 13 residues. Trimming removed 0 bases at V and 5 bases at J, with 4 bases between.